The 20 T cell receptor beta chains presented below share a single source sample, sequenced in a study of blood T cell repertoires in COVID-19. Sequencing used immunoSEQ multiplex PCR; TCRdb keeps in-frame clones, though not all of them. The table records 120,000 to 150,000 clones, roughly 89% of them present only once. The sample taken for sequencing was peripheral blood. The receptors come from a human donor in a cohort sampled during active COVID-19.

In nucleotides, the CDR3 is TGTGCCAGCAGCTTCCCGGCGGGCGGGGGCCATCCGTTCTACAATGAGCAGTTCTTC. It codes for CASSFPAGGGHPFYNEQFF. The rearrangement uses TRBV9 and TRBJ2-1, with D possibly TRBD2 on 7 matching bases. CDR1 SGDLS and CDR2 YYNGEE come from the germline V gene. The CDR3 runs 19 residues. The V gene lost 4 bases and the J gene lost 3 bases, with 26 bases spanning the gap.

This clone was counted ten times or more. Other DNA sequences in this specimen translate into the identical CDR3. This chain joins TRBV6-4 and TRBJ2-3, with 11 bases that match TRBD2. V gave up 0 bases and J gave up 4 bases; unmatched junction bases: 0. The CDR3 is made up of 15 amino acids. Germline V gene lookup returns CDR1 MRHNA and CDR2 SNTAGT. The CDR3 is CASSDSSGGADTQYF. In DNA form, the CDR3 reads TGTGCCAGCAGTGACTCTAGCGGGGGGGCAGATACGCAGTATTTT.

Note on this clone: One end of the junction varies from germline; a read error may be responsible. Different DNA sequences within this sample yield the same CDR3. This chain links TRBV10-3 with TRBJ2-1; the match to TRBD2 covers 8 bases. The CDR3 extends over 13 amino acids. The germline V gene encodes CDR1 ENHRY and CDR2 SYGVKD. The CDR3 DNA is TGCGCCATAGAGCGGGGGCAAAACAATGAGCAGTTCTTC. As protein: CAIERGQNNEQFF.

This chain connects TRBV11-2 to TRBJ2-5; D may be TRBD1 (5 bases). CDR1 and CDR2 (germline): SGHAT, FQNNGV. Trimming took 0 bases from V and 4 from J, leaving 9 bases between them. The length of the CDR3 is 14 residues. The CDR3 DNA sequence: TGTGCCAGCAGCTTAGAGGGTAGGGGAGAGACCCAGTACTTC. Residues: CASSLEGRGETQYF.

The chain employs TRBV7-9 and TRBJ1-5; no clear D gene. Deletions cut 4 bases from V and 2 bases from J, with 9 bases between. Per the germline V gene, CDR1 is SEHNR and CDR2 is FQNEAQ (reference sequence). The CDR3 is 14 amino acids. This CDR3 reads CASSSTTGNQPQHF. The CDR3 nucleotides are TGTGCCAGCAGCTCGACAACAGGCAATCAGCCCCAGCATTTT.

The chain recombines TRBV2 with TRBJ2-3; 13 bases are a match to TRBD2. There are 17 residues in the CDR3. The germline V gene has CDR1 SNHLY and CDR2 FYNNEI. With 4 bases clipped from V and 4 bases from J, the junction kept 8 bases outside the gene matches. DNA for the CDR3: TGTGCCAGCAGTGGGGCTAAGACTAGCGGGGGGTCAGATACGCAGTATTTT. Encoded protein: CASSGAKTSGGSDTQYF. Full variable domain (rest looked up from reference TRBV2 and TRBJ2-3): EPEVTQTPSHQVTQMGQEVILRCVPISNHLYFYWYRQILGQKVEFLVSFYNNEISEKSEIFDDQFSVERPDGSNFTLKIRSTKLEDSAMYFCASSGAKTSGGSDTQYFGPGTRLTVL.

The chain links TRBV5-6 to TRBJ2-1; D not certain. The CDR3 totals 15 residues. CDR1 is SGHDT, CDR2 YYEEEE, per germline. Trimming took 1 base from V and 9 from J, leaving 17 bases between them. Here the CDR3 reads CASSLLRKLEREQFF. The DNA of the CDR3 is TGTGCCAGCAGCTTGTTAAGGAAACTGGAGCGTGAGCAGTTCTTC.

The chain couples TRBV2 to TRBJ1-4; weak D call: TRBD1 (5 bases). Germline CDR1 is SNHLY and CDR2 is FYNNEI. The CDR3 extends over 15 amino acids. V lost 6 bases and J 3 bases, leaving 14 bases between the germline ends. CDR3: CASSGVGTPNEKLFF. CDR3 coding DNA: TGTGCCAGCAGCGGGGTGGGGACTCCTAATGAAAAACTGTTTTTT.

The chain recombines TRBV10-1 with TRBJ1-5; no firm D call. Germline V lookup: CDR1 WNHNN, CDR2 SYGVQD (reference sequence). V lost 3 bases to trimming and J lost 4 bases, with 4 bases between them. CDR3 length: 12 amino acids. DNA of the CDR3: TGCGCCAGCAGTGACGGGAATCAGCCCCAGCATTTT. This codes for CASSDGNQPQHF.

The rearrangement links TRBV21-1 to TRBJ1-5; the table calls TRBD1, which could not be checked here. TRBV21-1 is annotated as a pseudogene. This CDR3 is built from 20 residues. This CDR3 is CASSKKLHRDRLHSNQPQHF. DNA for the CDR3: TGTGCCAGCAGCAAAAAGCTTCACCGGGACAGACTTCATAGCAATCAGCCCCAGCATTTT.

The chain employs TRBV7-2 and TRBJ1-4; D is ambiguous. V gave up 5 bases and J gave up 7 bases, with 14 bases separating them. Germline CDR1 and CDR2: SGHTA and FQGNSA. The CDR3 contains 14 residues. CDR3 bases: TGTGCCAGCAGCCCGATACGATTCGGTGAAAAACTGTTTTTT. Protein: CASSPIRFGEKLFF. Drawing the rest from reference TRBV7-2 and TRBJ1-4, the complete variable domain is GAGVSQSPSNKVTEKGKDVELRCDPISGHTALYWYRQSLGQGLEFLIYFQGNSAPDKSGLPSDRFSAERTGGSVSTLTIQRTQQEDSAVYLCASSPIRFGEKLFFGSGTQLSVL.

The J gene is TRBJ2-5, the V gene TRBV11-2; a possible D gene is TRBD1 (6 bases). The germline V gene has CDR1 SGHAT and CDR2 FQNNGV. V was shortened by 5 bases and J by 2 bases, with 12 bases between the two germline ends. The CDR3 spans 14 residues. CDR3 DNA sequence: TGTGCCAGCAGCCAGCGGACAGCTCAAGAGACCCAGTACTTC. Translated: CASSQRTAQETQYF.

The V call is TRBV23-1, the J call TRBJ1-5; TRBD1 aligns across 8 bases. TRBV23-1 counts as an open reading frame of uncertain function. The CDR3 is made up of 13 amino acids. V was pared by 4 bases and J by 8 bases, with 4 bases of the junction left unmatched. This CDR3 reads CASSRTGQEPQHF. In nucleotides, the CDR3 is TGCGCCAGCAGTCGGACAGGGCAGGAGCCCCAGCATTTT.

The chain employs TRBV11-1 and TRBJ2-7; no reliable D call. The ends were cut back, 5 bases at V and 3 bases at J, with 17 bases in the middle. In germline, CDR1 is SGHAT, CDR2 FQDESV (reference sequence). The CDR3 totals 15 residues. CDR3 region: CASSRRRWASYEQYF. In DNA form, the CDR3 reads TGTGCCAGCAGCCGACGCCGATGGGCGAGCTACGAGCAGTACTTC. Full variable domain (rest looked up from reference TRBV11-1 and TRBJ2-7): EAEVAQSPRYKITEKSQAVAFWCDPISGHATLYWYRQILGQGPELLVQFQDESVVDDSQLPKDRFSAERLKGVDSTLKIQPAELGDSAMYLCASSRRRWASYEQYFGPGTRLTVT.

This chain joins TRBV5-1 and TRBJ2-2; perhaps TRBD1 as D (6 bases). The CDR3 sequence is 16 residues long. CDR1 is SGHRS, CDR2 YFSETQ, per germline. Trimming removed 2 bases at V and 1 base at J, with 12 bases between. CDR3 sequence reads: CASSFLGQRNTGELFF. DNA for the CDR3: TGCGCCAGCAGCTTCTTAGGACAGAGGAACACCGGGGAGCTGTTTTTT.

V usage is TRBV9 and J usage is TRBJ2-3; 11 bases line up with TRBD2. V lost 4 bases and J lost 4; bases outside the gene matches: 5. CDR1 is SGDLS and CDR2 is YYNGEE in the germline V gene. CDR3 length: 15 residues. The CDR3 sequence: CASSLSGGGPDTQYF. The CDR3 nucleotides are TGTGCCAGCAGCCTTAGCGGGGGGGGACCAGATACGCAGTATTTT.

This clone appeared a single time. V and J are TRBV19 and TRBJ2-7; TRBD1 aligns across 7 bases. This CDR3 region has 13 residues. The junction had 3 bases not matched to a gene; V was cut back by 2 bases and J by 5 bases. From germline, CDR1 is LNHDA and CDR2 SQIVND (reference sequence). The CDR3 bases are TGTGCCAGTAGTATAATCCAGGGGGACGAGCAGTACTTC. It encodes CASSIIQGDEQYF.

The chain links TRBV9 to TRBJ2-1; 9 bases align to TRBD2. The CDR3 is 19 residues long. Unmatched junction bases numbered 20, after V lost 4 bases and J lost 6 bases. CDR1 and CDR2 from the germline V gene are SGDLS and YYNGEE. CDR3 sequence (DNA): TGTGCCAGCAGCCCGGGGGGGCTAGCGGGGACTTATCCTATCAATGAGCAGTTCTTC. Its protein product is CASSPGGLAGTYPINEQFF.

This chain connects TRBV4-3 to TRBJ1-6, with D hard to call. V was clipped by 0 bases and J by 5 bases, with 8 bases between them. Germline CDR1 is LGHNA and CDR2 is YSLEER. The CDR3 runs 15 residues. The CDR3 sequence is CASSQDWANNSPLHF. The DNA for the CDR3 is TGCGCCAGCAGCCAAGATTGGGCCAATAATTCACCCCTCCACTTT.

The gene calls are TRBV9 and TRBJ2-3, with 11 bases identical to TRBD1. CDR3 size: 17 residues. Germline V gene sequence: CDR1 SGDLS, CDR2 YYNGEE. V was pared by 0 bases and J by 5 bases, with 8 bases of the junction left unmatched. The CDR3 nucleotides are TGTGCCAGCAGCGTAGGTCCGGGACAGGGGGTTGGAGATACGCAGTATTTT. Translated, it gives CASSVGPGQGVGDTQYF.